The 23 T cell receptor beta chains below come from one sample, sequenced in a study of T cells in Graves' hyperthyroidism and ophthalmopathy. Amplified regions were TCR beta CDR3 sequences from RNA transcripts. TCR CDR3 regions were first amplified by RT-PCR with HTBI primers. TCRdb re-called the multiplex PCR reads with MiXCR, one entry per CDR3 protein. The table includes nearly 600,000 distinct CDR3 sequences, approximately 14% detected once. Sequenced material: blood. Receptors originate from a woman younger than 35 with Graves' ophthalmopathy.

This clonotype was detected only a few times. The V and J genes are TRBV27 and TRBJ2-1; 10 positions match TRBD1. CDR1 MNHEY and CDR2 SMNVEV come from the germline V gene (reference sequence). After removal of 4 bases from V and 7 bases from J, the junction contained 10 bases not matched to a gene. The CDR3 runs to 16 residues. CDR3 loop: CASSSPGQGSLNEQFF. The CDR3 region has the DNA TGTGCCAGCAGTTCTCCGGGACAGGGGTCCCTTAATGAGCAGTTCTTC.

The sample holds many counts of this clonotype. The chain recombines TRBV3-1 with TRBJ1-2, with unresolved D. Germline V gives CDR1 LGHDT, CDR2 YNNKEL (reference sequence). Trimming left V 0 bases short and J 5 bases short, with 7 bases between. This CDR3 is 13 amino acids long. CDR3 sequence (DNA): TGTGCCAGCAGCCAAGATGCGAGTTATGGCTACACCTTC. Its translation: CASSQDASYGYTF.

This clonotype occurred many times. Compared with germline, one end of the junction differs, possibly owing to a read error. CDR3 nucleotide sequence: TGTGCCGGCAGTTCCGGGACAGGGGGATACGAGCAGTACTTC. Translation: CAGSSGTGGYEQYF. The rearrangement joins TRBV12-3 or TRBV12-4 to TRBJ2-7; TRBD1 matches 11 bases. This CDR3 comprises 14 residues.

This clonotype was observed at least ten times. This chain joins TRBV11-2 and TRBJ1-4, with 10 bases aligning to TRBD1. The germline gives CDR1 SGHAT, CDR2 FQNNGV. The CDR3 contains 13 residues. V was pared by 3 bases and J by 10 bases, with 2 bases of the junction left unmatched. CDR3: CASSFGQGGKLFF. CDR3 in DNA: TGTGCCAGCAGCTTTGGACAGGGGGGAAAACTGTTTTTT.

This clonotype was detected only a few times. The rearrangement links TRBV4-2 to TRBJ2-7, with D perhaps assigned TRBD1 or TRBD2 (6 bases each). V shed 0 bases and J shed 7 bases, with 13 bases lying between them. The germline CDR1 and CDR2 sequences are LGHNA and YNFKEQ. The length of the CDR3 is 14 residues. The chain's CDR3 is CASSQDPGAKEQYF. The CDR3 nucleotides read TGTGCCAGCAGCCAAGACCCGGGGGCGAAGGAGCAGTACTTC.

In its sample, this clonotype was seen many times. The CDR3: CASRESSGSMYEQYF. The CDR3 DNA sequence: TGTGCCAGCAGGGAATCTAGCGGGAGTATGTACGAGCAGTACTTC. The chain links TRBV27 to TRBJ2-7; TRBD2 matches 10 bases. Germline V gives CDR1 MNHEY, CDR2 SMNVEV (reference sequence). The CDR3 contains 15 residues. V shed 6 bases, J shed 4 bases, and the junction held 9 bases outside the gene matches.

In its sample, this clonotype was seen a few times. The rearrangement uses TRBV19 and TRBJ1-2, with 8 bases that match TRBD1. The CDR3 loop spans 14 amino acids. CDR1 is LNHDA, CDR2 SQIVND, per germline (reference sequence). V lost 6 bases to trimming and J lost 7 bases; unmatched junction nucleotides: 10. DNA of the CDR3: TGTGCCAGTAGAGGGACAGGTGGGGCTGGTGGCTACACCTTC. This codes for CASRGTGGAGGYTF. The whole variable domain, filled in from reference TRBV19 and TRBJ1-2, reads DGGITQSPKYLFRKEGQNVTLSCEQNLNHDAMYWYRQDPGQGLRLIYYSQIVNDFQKGDIAEGYSVSREKKESFPLTVTSAQKNPTAFYLCASRGTGGAGGYTFGSGTRLTVV.

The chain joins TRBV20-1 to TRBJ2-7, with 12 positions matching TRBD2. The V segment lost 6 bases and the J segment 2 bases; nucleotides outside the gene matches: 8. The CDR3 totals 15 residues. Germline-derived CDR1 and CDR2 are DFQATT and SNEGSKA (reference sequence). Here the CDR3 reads CSAPGLAGATYEQYF. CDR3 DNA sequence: TGCAGTGCCCCGGGACTAGCGGGCGCCACCTACGAGCAGTACTTC.

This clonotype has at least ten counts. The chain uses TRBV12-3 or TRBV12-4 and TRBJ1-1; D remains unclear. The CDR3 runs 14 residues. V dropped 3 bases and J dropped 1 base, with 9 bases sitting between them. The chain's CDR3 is CASSFGVGNTEAFF. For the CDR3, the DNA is TGTGCCAGCAGTTTCGGGGTTGGGAACACTGAAGCTTTCTTT.

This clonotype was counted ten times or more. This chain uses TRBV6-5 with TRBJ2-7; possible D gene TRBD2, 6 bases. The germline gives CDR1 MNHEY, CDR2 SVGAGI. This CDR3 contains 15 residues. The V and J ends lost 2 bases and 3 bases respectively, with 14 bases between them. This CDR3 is CASSYGSGRGYEQYF. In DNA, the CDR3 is TGTGCCAGCAGTTACGGTTCAGGGCGGGGCTACGAGCAGTACTTC.

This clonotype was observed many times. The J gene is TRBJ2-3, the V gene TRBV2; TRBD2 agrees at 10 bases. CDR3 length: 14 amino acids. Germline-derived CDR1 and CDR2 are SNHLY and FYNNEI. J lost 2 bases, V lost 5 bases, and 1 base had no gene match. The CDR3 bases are TGTGCCAGCAGTAGCGGGAGGGACACAGATACGCAGTATTTT. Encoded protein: CASSSGRDTDTQYF.

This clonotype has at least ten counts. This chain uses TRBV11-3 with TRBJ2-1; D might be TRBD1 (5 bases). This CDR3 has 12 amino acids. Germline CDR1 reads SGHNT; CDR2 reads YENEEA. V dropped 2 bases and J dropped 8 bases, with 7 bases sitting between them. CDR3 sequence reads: CASSLQGHEQFF. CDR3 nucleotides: TGTGCCAGCAGCTTACAGGGCCATGAGCAGTTCTTC.

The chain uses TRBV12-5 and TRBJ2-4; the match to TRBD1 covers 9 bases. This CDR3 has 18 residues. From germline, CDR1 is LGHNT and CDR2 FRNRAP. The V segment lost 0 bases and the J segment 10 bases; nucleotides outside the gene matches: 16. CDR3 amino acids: CASGLVLKGSGTGKIQYF. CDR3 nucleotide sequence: TGTGCTAGTGGTTTGGTACTGAAAGGTAGTGGGACAGGGAAAATTCAGTACTTC.

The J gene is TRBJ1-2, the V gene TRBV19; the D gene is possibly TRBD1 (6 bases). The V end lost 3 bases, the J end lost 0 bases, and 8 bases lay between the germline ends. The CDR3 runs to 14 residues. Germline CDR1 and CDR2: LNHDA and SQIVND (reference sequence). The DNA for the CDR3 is TGTGCCAGTAGTATGGACAGACCTAACTATGGCTACACCTTC. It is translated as CASSMDRPNYGYTF.

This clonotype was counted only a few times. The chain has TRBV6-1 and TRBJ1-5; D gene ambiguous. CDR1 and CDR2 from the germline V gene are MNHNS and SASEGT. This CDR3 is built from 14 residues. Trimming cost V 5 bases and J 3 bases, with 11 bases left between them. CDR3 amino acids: CASSPPGNNQPQHF. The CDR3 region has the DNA TGTGCCAGCAGTCCCCCCGGTAACAATCAGCCCCAGCATTTT.

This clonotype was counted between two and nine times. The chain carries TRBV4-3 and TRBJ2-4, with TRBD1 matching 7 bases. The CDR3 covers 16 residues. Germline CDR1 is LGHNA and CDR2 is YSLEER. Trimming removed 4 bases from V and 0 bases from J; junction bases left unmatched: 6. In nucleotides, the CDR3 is TGCGCCAGCAGCCCCTCAGGGGGTTTAGCCAAAAACATTCAGTACTTC. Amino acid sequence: CASSPSGGLAKNIQYF.

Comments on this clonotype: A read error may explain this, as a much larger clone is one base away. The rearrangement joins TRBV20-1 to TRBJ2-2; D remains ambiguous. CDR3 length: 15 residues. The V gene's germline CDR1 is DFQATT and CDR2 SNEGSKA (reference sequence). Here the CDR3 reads CSAGDRRRNTGELFF. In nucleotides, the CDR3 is TGCAGTGCTGGAGATCGCCGACGGAACACCGGGGAGCTGTTTTTT.

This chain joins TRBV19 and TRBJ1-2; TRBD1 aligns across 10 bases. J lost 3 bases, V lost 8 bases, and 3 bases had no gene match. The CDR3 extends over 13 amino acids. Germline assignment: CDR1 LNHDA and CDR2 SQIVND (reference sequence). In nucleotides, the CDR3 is TGTGCCAGTGAGACAGGGGGCGACTATGGCTACACCTTC. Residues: CASETGGDYGYTF. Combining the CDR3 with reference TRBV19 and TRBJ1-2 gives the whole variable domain DGGITQSPKYLFRKEGQNVTLSCEQNLNHDAMYWYRQDPGQGLRLIYYSQIVNDFQKGDIAEGYSVSREKKESFPLTVTSAQKNPTAFYLCASETGGDYGYTFGSGTRLTVV.

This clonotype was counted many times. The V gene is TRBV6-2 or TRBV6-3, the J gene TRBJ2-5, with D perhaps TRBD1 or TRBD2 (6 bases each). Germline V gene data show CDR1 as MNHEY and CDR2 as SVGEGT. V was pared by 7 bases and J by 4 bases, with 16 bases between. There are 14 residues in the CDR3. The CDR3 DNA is TGTGCCAGCACCCAAAGGGGGGCGGCAGAGACCCAGTACTTC. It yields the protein CASTQRGAAETQYF.

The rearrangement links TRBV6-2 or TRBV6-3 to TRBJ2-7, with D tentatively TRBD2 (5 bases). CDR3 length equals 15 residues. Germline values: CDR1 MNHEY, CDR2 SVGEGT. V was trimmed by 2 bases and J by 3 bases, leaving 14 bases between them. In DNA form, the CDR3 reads TGTGCCAGCAGTTACGACTTAGCGACCGTCTACGAGCAGTACTTC. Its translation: CASSYDLATVYEQYF.

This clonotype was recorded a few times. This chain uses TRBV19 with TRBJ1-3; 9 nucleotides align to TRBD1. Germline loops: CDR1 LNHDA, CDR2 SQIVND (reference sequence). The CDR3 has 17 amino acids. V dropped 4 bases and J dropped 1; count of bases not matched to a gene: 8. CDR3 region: CASSTNTGGASGNTIYF. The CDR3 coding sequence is TGTGCCAGTAGTACGAATACAGGGGGCGCATCTGGAAACACCATATATTTT.

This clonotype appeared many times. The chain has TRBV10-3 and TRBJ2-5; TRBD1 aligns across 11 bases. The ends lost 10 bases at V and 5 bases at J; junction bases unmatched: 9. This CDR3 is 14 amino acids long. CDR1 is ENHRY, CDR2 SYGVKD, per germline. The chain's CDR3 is CATGVRDRGETQYF. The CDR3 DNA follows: TGTGCCACGGGGGTCCGGGACAGGGGGGAGACCCAGTACTTC.

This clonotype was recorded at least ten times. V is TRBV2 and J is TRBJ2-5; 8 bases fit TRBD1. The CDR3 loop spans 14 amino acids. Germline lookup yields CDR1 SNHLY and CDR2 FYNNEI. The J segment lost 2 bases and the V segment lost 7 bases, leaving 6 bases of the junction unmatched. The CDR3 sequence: CASTTRQGQETQYF. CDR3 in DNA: TGTGCCAGCACCACCCGACAGGGGCAAGAGACCCAGTACTTC.